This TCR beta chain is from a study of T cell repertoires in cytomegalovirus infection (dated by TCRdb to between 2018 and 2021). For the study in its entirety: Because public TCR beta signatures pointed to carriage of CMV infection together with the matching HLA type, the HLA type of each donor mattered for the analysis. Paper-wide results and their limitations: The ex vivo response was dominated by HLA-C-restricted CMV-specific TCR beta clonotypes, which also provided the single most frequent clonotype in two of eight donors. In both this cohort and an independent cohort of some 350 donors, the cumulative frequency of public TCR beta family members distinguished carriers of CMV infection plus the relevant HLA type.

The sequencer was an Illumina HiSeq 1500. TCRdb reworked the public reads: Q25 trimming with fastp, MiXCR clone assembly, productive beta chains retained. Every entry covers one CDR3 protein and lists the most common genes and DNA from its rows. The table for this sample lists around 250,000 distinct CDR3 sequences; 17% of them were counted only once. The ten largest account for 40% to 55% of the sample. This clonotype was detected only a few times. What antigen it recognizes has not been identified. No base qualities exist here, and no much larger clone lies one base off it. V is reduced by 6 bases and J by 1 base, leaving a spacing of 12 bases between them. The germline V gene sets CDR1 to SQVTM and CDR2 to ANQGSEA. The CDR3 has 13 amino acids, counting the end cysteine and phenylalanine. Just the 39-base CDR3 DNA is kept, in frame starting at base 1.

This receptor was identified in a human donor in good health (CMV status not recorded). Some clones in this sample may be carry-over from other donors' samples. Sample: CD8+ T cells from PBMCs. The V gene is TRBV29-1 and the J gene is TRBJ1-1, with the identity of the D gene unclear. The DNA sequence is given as TGCAGCGTGAAATCTGCAGGGAACACTGAAGCTTTCTTT. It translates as CSVKSAGNTEAFF.